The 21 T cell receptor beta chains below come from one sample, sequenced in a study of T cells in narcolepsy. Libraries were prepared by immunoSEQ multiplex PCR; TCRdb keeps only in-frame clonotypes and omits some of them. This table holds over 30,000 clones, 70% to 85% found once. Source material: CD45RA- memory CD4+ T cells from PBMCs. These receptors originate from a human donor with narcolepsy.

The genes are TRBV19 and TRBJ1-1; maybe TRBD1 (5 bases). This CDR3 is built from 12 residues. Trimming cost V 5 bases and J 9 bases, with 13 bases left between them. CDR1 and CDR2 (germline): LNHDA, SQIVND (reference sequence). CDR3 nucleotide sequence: TGTGCCAGTAGTTCCGGGACGGGGAAAGCTTTCTTT. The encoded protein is CASSSGTGKAFF.

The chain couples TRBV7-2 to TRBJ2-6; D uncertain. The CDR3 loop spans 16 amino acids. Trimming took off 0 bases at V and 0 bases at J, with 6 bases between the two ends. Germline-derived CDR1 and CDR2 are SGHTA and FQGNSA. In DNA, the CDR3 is TGTGCCAGCAGCTTAGCGCGACTCTCTGGGGCCAACGTCCTGACTTTC. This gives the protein CASSLARLSGANVLTF. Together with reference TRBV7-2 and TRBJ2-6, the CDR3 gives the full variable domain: GAGVSQSPSNKVTEKGKDVELRCDPISGHTALYWYRQSLGQGLEFLIYFQGNSAPDKSGLPSDRFSAERTGGSVSTLTIQRTQQEDSAVYLCASSLARLSGANVLTFGAGSRLTVL.

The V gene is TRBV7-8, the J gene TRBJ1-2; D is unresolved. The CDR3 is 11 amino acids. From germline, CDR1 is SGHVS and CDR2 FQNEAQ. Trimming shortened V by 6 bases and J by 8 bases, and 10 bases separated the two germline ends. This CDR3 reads CASRPLWGYTF. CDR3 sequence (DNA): TGTGCCAGCAGACCCCTGTGGGGCTACACCTTC.

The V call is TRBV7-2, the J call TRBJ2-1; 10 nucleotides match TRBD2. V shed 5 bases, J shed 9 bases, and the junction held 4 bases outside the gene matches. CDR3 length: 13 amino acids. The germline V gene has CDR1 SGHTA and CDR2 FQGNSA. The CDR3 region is CASSQRGGTEQFF. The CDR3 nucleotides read TGTGCCAGCAGCCAGCGGGGGGGCACTGAGCAGTTCTTC.

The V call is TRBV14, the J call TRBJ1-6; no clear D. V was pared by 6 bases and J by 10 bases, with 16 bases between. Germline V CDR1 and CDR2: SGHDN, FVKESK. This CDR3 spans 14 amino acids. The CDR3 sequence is CASSSRARGSPLHF. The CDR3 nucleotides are TGTGCCAGCAGTAGCCGGGCCCGGGGATCACCCCTCCACTTT.

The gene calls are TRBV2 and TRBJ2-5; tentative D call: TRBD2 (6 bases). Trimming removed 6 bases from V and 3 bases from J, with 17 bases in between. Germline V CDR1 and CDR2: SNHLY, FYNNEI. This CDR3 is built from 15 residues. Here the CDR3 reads CASSVTRGEEETQYF. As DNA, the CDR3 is TGTGCCAGCAGCGTGACTAGAGGAGAGGAAGAGACCCAGTACTTC.

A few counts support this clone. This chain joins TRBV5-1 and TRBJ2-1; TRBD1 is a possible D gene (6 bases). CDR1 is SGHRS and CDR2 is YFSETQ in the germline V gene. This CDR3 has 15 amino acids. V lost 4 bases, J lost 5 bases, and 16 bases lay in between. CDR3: CASSTGQPGHNEQFF. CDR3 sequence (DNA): TGCGCCAGCAGCACCGGACAGCCCGGGCACAATGAGCAGTTCTTC. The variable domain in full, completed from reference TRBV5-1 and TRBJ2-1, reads KAGVTQTPRYLIKTRGQQVTLSCSPISGHRSVSWYQQTPGQGLQFLFEYFSETQRNKGNFPGRFSGRQFSNSRSEMNVSTLELGDSALYLCASSTGQPGHNEQFFGPGTRLTVL.

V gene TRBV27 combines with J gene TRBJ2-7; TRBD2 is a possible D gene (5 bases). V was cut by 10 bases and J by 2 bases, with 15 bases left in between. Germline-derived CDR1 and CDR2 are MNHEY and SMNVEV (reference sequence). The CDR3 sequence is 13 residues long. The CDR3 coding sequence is TGTGCCATCCCCCTGAGCGGTCCCTACGAGCAGTACTTC. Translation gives CAIPLSGPYEQYF.

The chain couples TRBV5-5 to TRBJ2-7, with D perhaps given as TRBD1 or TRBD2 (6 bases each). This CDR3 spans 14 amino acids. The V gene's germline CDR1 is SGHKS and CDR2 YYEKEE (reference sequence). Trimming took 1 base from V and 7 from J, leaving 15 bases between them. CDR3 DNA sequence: TGTGCCAGCAGCTTGAGGGGGGCCCTAGAAGAGCAGTACTTC. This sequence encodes CASSLRGALEEQYF.

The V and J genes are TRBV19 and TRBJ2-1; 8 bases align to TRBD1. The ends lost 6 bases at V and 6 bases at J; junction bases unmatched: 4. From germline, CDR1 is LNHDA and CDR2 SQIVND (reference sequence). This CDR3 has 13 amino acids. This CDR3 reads CASRRTGLNEQFF. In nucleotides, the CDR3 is TGTGCCAGTAGAAGGACAGGGCTCAATGAGCAGTTCTTC.

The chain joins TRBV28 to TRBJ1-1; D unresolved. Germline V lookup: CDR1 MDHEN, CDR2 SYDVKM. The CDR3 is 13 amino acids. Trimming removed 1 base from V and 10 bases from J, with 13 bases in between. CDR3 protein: CASSLLRLPLAFF. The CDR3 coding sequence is TGTGCCAGCAGTTTATTGAGACTCCCTTTAGCTTTCTTT.

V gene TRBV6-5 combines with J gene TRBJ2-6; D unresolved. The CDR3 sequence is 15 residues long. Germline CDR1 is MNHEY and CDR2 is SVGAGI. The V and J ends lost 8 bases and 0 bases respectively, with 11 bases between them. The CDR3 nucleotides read TGTGCCAGCCGACGGAGTCACTCTGGGGCCAACGTCCTGACTTTC. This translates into CASRRSHSGANVLTF.

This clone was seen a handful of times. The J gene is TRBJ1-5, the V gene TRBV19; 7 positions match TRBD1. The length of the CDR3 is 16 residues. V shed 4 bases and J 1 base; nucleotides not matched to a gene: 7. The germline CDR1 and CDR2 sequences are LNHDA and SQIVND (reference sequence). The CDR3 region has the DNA TGTGCCAGTAGTACTGAAAGGGGGCCGAGCAATCAGCCCCAGCATTTT. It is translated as CASSTERGPSNQPQHF.

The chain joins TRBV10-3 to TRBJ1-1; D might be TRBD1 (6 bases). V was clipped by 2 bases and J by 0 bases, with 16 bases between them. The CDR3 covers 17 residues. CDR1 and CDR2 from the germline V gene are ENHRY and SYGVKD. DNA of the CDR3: TGTGCCATCAGTGAGGGAATCTCGAGGGGGGTGAACACTGAAGCTTTCTTT. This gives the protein CAISEGISRGVNTEAFF.

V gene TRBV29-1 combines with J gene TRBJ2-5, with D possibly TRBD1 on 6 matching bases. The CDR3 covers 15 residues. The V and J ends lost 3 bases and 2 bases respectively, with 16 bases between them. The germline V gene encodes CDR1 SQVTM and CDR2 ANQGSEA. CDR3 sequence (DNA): TGCAGCGTTGAGGCCCCCGGGACATCGCAAGAGACCCAGTACTTC. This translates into CSVEAPGTSQETQYF.

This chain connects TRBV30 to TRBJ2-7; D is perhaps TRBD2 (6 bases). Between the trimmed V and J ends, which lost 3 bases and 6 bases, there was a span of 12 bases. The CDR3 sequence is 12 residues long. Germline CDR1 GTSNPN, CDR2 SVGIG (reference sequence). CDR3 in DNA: TGTGCCTGGAGGTTGGGGGGACTCGAGCAGTACTTC. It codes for CAWRLGGLEQYF.

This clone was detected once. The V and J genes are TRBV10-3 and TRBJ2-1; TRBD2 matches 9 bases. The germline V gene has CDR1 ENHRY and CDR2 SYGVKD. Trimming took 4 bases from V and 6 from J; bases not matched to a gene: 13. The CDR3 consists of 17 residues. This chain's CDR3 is CAISGFSGGVGANEQFF. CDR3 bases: TGTGCCATCAGTGGTTTTAGCGGGGGCGTAGGGGCCAATGAGCAGTTCTTC.

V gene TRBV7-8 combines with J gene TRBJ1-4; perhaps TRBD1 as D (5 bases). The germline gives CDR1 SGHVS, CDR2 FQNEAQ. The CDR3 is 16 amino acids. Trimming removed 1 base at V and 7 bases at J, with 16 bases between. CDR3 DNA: TGTGCCAGCAGCTTAGTATCGGGGCCTGGTAGTGAAAAACTGTTTTTT. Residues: CASSLVSGPGSEKLFF.

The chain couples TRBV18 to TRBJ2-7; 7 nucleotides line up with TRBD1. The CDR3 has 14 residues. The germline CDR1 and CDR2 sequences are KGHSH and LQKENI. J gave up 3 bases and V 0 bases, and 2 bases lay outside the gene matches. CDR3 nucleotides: TGTGCCAGCTCACCACCGACAGGGATCTACGAGCAGTACTTC. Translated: CASSPPTGIYEQYF.

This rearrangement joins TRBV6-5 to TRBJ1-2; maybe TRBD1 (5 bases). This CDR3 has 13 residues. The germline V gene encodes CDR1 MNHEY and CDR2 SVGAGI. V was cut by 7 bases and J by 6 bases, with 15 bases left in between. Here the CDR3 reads CASTLGQYDGYTF. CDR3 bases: TGTGCCAGCACCCTTGGACAATACGATGGCTACACCTTC.

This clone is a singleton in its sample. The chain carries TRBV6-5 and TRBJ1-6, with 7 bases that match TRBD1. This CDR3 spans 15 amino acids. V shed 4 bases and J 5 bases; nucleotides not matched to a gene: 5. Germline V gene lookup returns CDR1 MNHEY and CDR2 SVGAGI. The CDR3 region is CASSWGQPDNSPLHF. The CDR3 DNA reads TGTGCCAGCAGTTGGGGACAGCCTGATAATTCACCCCTCCACTTT.